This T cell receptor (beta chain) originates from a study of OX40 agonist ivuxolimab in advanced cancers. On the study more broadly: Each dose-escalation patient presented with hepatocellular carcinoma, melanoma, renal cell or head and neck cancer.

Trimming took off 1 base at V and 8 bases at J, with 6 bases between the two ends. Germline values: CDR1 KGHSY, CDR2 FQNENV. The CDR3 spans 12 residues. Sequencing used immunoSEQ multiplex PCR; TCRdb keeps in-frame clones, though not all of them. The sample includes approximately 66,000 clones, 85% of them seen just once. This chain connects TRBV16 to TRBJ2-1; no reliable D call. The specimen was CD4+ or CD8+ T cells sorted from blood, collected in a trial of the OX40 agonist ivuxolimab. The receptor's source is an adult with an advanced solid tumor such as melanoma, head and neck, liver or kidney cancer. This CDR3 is CASSQFGDEQFF. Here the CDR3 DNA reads TGTGCCAGCAGCCAATTCGGCGATGAGCAGTTCTTC. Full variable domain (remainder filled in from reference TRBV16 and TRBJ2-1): GEEVAQTPKHLVRGEGQKAKLYCAPIKGHSYVFWYQQVLKNEFKFLISFQNENVFDETGMPKERFSAKCLPNSPCSLEIQATKLEDSAVYFCASSQFGDEQFFGPGTRLTVL.